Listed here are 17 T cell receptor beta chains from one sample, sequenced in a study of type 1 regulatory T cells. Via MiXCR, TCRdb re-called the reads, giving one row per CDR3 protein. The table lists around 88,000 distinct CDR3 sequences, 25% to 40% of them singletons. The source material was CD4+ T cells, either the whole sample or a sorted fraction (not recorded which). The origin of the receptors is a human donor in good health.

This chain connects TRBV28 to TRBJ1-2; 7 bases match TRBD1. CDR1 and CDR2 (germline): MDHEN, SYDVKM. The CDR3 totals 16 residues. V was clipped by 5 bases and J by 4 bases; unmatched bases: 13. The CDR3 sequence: CASSPPGTESPYGYTF. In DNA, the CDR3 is TGTGCCAGCAGTCCCCCGGGGACAGAGTCTCCCTATGGCTACACCTTC.

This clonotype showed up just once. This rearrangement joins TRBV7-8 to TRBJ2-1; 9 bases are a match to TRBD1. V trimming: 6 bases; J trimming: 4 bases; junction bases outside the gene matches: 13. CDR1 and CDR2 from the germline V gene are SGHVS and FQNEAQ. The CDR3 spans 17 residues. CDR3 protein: CASRPNDRGSIYNEQFF. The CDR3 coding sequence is TGTGCCAGCAGACCGAACGACAGGGGGTCCATTTACAATGAGCAGTTCTTC.

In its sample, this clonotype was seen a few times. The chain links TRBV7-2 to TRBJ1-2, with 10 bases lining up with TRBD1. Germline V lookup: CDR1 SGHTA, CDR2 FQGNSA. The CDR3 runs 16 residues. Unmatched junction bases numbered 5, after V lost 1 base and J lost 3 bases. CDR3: CASSLEGTGVDYGYTF. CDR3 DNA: TGTGCCAGCAGCTTAGAAGGGACAGGGGTCGACTATGGCTACACCTTC.

In DNA form, the CDR3 reads TGCAGTGCCCTACTAGCGGTAGCGGTTAGGGGCTACAATGAGCAGTTCTTC. Amino acids: CSALLAVAVRGYNEQFF. The chain recombines TRBV20-1 with TRBJ2-1, with 8 bases that match TRBD2. V gave up 6 bases and J gave up 3 bases; unmatched junction bases: 16. This CDR3 region has 17 residues. Germline V gives CDR1 DFQATT, CDR2 SNEGSKA (reference sequence).

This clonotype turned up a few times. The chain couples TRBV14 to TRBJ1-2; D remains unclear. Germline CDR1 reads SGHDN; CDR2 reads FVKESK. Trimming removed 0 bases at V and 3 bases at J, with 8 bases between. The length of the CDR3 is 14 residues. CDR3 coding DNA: TGTGCCAGCAGCCAAGATAGGACGGACTATGGCTACACCTTC. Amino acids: CASSQDRTDYGYTF.

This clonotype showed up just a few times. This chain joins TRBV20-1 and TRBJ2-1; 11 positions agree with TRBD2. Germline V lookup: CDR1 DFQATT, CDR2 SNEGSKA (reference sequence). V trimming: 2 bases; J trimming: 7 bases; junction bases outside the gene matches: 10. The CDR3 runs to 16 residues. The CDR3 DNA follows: TGCAGTGCTAGACTCCCACTAGCGGGAGATCAAAATGAGCAGTTCTTC. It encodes CSARLPLAGDQNEQFF.

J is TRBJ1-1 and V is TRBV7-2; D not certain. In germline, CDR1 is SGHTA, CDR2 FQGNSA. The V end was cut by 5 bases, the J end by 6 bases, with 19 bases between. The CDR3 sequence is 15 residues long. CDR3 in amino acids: CASSKGSRVGAEAFF. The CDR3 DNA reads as TGTGCCAGCAGCAAGGGTTCGAGGGTCGGGGCTGAAGCTTTCTTT.

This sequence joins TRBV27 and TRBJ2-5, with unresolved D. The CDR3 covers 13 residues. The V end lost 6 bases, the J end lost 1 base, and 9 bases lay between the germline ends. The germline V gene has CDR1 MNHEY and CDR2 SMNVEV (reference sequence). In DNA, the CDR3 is TGTGCCAGCAGGACCCAATTCCAAGAGACCCAGTACTTC. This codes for CASRTQFQETQYF.

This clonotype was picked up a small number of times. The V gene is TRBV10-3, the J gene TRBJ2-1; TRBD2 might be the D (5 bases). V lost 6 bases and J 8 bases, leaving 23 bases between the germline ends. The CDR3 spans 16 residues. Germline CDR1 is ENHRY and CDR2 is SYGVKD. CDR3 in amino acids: CAISDAARGGFDEQFF. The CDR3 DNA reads TGTGCCATCAGCGACGCGGCTAGAGGAGGTTTCGATGAGCAGTTCTTC.

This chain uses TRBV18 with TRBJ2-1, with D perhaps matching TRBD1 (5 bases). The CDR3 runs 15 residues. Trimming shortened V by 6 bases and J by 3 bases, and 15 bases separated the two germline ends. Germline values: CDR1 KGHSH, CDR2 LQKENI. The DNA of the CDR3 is TGTGCCAGCTCTGGTCTGACAGAGAGCTACAATGAGCAGTTCTTC. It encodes CASSGLTESYNEQFF. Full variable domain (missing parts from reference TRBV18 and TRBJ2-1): NAGVMQNPRHLVRRRGQEARLRCSPMKGHSHVYWYRQLPEEGLKFMVYLQKENIIDESGMPKERFSAEFPKEGPSILRIQQVVRGDSAAYFCASSGLTESYNEQFFGPGTRLTVL.

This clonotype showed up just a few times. The CDR3 is CASSFDGVGYTF. The CDR3 coding sequence is TGTGCCAGCAGTTTCGACGGGGTTGGCTACACCTTC. The rearrangement links TRBV12-3 or TRBV12-4 to TRBJ1-2; D uncertain. The CDR3 consists of 12 residues. Trimming took off 3 bases at V and 7 bases at J, with 9 bases between the two ends.

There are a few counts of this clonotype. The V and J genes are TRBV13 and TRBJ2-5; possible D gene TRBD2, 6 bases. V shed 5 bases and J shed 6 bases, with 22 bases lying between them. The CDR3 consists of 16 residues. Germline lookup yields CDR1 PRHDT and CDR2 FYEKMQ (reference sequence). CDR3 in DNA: TGTGCCAGCAGCGACCCCCCGACGGGAGAAGAAAAGACCCAGTACTTC. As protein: CASSDPPTGEEKTQYF. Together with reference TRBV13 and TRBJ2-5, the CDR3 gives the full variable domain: AAGVIQSPRHLIKEKRETATLKCYPIPRHDTVYWYQQGPGQDPQFLISFYEKMQSDKGSIPDRFSAQQFSDYHSELNMSSLELGDSALYFCASSDPPTGEEKTQYFGPGTRLLVL.

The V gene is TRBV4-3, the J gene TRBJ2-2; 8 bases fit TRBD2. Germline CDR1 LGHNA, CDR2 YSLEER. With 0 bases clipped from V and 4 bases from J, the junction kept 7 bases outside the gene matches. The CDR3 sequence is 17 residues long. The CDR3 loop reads CASSQDWAGGSTGELFF. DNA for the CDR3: TGCGCCAGCAGCCAAGATTGGGCGGGAGGCTCCACCGGGGAGCTGTTTTTT.

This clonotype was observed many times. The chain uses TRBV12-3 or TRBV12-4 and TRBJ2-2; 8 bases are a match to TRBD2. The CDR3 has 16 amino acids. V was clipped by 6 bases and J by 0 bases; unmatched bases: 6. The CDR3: CASSTPRGANTGELFF. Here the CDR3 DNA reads TGTGCCAGCAGCACCCCGCGGGGGGCGAACACCGGGGAGCTGTTTTTT.

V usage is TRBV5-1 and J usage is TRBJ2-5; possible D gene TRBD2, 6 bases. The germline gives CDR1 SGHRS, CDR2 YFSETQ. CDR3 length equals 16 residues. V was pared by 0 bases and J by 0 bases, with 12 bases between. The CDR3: CASSLASANYQETQYF. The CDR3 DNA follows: TGCGCCAGCAGCTTGGCTAGCGCGAATTACCAAGAGACCCAGTACTTC.

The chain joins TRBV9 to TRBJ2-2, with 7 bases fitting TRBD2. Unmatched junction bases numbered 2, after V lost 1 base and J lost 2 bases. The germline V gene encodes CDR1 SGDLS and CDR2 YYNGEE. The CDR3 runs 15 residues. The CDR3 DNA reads TGTGCCAGCAGCGTACCAGCGGGAAACACCGGGGAGCTGTTTTTT. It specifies CASSVPAGNTGELFF.

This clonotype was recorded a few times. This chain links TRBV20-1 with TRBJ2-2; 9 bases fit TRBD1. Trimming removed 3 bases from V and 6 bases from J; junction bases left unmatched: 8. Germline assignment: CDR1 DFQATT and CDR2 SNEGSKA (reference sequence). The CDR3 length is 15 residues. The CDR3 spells CSASRPGQGSGELFF. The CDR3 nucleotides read TGCAGTGCTAGCCGCCCGGGACAGGGCTCCGGGGAGCTGTTTTTT.